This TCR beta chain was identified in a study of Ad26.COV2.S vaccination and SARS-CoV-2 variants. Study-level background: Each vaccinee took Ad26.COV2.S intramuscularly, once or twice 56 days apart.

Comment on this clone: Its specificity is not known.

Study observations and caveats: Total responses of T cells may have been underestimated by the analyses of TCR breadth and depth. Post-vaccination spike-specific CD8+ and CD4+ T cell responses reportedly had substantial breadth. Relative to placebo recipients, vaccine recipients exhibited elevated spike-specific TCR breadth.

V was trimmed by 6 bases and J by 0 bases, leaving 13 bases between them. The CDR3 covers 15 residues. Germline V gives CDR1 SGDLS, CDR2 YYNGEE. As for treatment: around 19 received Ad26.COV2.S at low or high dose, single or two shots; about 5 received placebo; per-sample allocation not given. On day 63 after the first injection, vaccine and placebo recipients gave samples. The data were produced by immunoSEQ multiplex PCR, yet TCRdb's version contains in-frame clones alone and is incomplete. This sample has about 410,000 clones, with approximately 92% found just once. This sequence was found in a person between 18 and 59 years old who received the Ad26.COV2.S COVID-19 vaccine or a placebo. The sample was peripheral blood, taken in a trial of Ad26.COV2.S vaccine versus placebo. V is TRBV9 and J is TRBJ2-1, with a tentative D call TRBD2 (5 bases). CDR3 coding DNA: TGTGCCAGCACTCTCGGACTGATCTCCTACAATGAGCAGTTCTTC. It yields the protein CASTLGLISYNEQFF.